The next 24 T cell receptor beta chains were all read from a single sample in a study of cytomegalovirus exposure and HLA in healthy donors. The method was immunoSEQ multiplex PCR; TCRdb's version includes in-frame clones alone and lacks a portion of them. Of 200,000 or so clones in the sample, approximately 82% were seen once. The sequenced sample consisted of PBMCs. These receptors all stem from a woman aged 25 to 39 in good health and CMV-seropositive.

The chain joins TRBV7-6 to TRBJ2-2; D call uncertain. The length of the CDR3 is 15 residues. CDR1 and CDR2 from the germline V gene are SGHVS and FNYEAQ. V lost 5 bases and J lost 0, with 10 bases in between. Here the CDR3 DNA reads TGTGCCAGCAGCCCCTTAACAGCGAACACCGGGGAGCTGTTTTTT. It yields the protein CASSPLTANTGELFF.

V is TRBV11-3 and J is TRBJ2-5, with D hard to call. V was trimmed by 8 bases and J by 0 bases, leaving 10 bases between them. The length of the CDR3 is 13 residues. Germline loops: CDR1 SGHNT, CDR2 YENEEA. CDR3 residues: CASGRSNQETQYF. As DNA, the CDR3 is TGTGCCAGCGGGCGATCGAACCAAGAGACCCAGTACTTC.

The CDR3 reads CASSLGSGLPYEQYF. The CDR3 region has the DNA TGCGCCAGCAGCTTGGGTTCGGGACTGCCCTACGAGCAGTACTTC. J is TRBJ2-7 and V is TRBV5-1; perhaps TRBD2 as D (6 bases). Trimming stripped 0 bases from V and 2 bases from J, with 12 bases between. Germline CDR1 SGHRS, CDR2 YFSETQ. The CDR3 extends over 15 amino acids.

The chain has TRBV7-9 and TRBJ2-1; D is uncertain. V lost 5 bases, J lost 1 base, and 12 bases lay in between. Germline CDR1 reads SEHNR; CDR2 reads FQNEAQ (reference sequence). The CDR3 totals 15 residues. The CDR3 bases are TGTGCCAGCAGCCCCCCTGGCGGTTCCTACAATGAGCAGTTCTTC. Translated, it gives CASSPPGGSYNEQFF.

The chain links TRBV28 to TRBJ1-4; 7 bases agree with TRBD1. Per the germline V gene, CDR1 is MDHEN and CDR2 is SYDVKM. CDR3 length equals 15 residues. Trimming at V came to 8 bases and at J to 0 bases, leaving 6 bases not matched to a gene. The CDR3 region is CASGTGDATNEKLFF. The DNA for the CDR3 is TGTGCCAGCGGTACAGGGGACGCAACTAATGAAAAACTGTTTTTT.

The rearrangement joins TRBV5-4 to TRBJ2-3, with D possibly being TRBD1 (6 bases). Trimming left V 4 bases short and J 4 bases short, with 10 bases between. This CDR3 is 13 amino acids long. Germline-derived CDR1 and CDR2 are SGHNT and YYREEE (reference sequence). CDR3 nucleotides: TGTGCCAGCAGCGGGTACAGGGCAGATACGCAGTATTTT. Protein: CASSGYRADTQYF.

The V and J genes are TRBV5-1 and TRBJ2-1; D possibly corresponds to TRBD1 (5 bases). Trimming pared 3 bases from V and 4 bases from J, leaving 14 bases between. This CDR3 spans 15 amino acids. Germline CDR1 and CDR2: SGHRS and YFSETQ. The CDR3 sequence: CASSYRQSTYNEQFF. In DNA form, the CDR3 reads TGCGCCAGCAGCTATCGACAGTCCACGTACAATGAGCAGTTCTTC.

The chain employs TRBV30 and TRBJ1-3, with D hard to call. The V and J ends lost 4 bases and 3 bases respectively, with 7 bases between them. There are 12 residues in the CDR3. In germline, CDR1 is GTSNPN, CDR2 SVGIG (reference sequence). For the CDR3, the DNA is TGTGCCTGGATTCCCGGTGGAAACACCATATATTTT. Protein product: CAWIPGGNTIYF.

This clone was seen once. The V and J genes are TRBV28 and TRBJ2-1; 7 bases align to TRBD1. CDR3 length: 17 amino acids. V lost 4 bases to trimming and J lost 1 base; unmatched junction nucleotides: 10. CDR1 is MDHEN, CDR2 SYDVKM, per germline. This CDR3 is CASSSLPTGVSYNEQFF. CDR3 DNA sequence: TGTGCCAGCAGTTCCCTCCCCACAGGGGTGTCCTACAATGAGCAGTTCTTC.

This clone was seen only a few times. V and J are TRBV30 and TRBJ1-2; 12 positions agree with TRBD1. Trimming cost V 3 bases and J 7 bases; bases outside gene matches: 6. CDR1 and CDR2 (germline): GTSNPN, SVGIG (reference sequence). The CDR3 sequence is 14 residues long. In DNA, the CDR3 is TGTGCCTGGAGCCGGGGACAGGGGGCGCCTGGCTACACCTTC. Translation gives CAWSRGQGAPGYTF.

V is TRBV29-1 and J is TRBJ2-1, with D tentatively TRBD2 (6 bases). Germline lookup yields CDR1 SQVTM and CDR2 ANQGSEA. The CDR3 is 13 residues long. The V end lost 7 bases, the J end lost 7 bases, and 17 bases lay between the germline ends. The CDR3 loop reads CSALPRGKNEQFF. The DNA for the CDR3 is TGCAGCGCCTTGCCTCGGGGGAAGAATGAGCAGTTCTTC.

V gene TRBV28 combines with J gene TRBJ1-4, with 7 bases aligning to TRBD1. V shed 8 bases, J shed 8 bases, and the junction held 11 bases outside the gene matches. The V gene's germline CDR1 is MDHEN and CDR2 SYDVKM. This CDR3 region has 14 residues. CDR3 sequence: CASVKTGKGEKLFF. Here the CDR3 DNA reads TGTGCCAGCGTGAAGACAGGGAAAGGGGAAAAACTGTTTTTT.

V usage is TRBV18 and J usage is TRBJ2-7; 13 bases line up with TRBD2. Per germline, CDR1 KGHSH and CDR2 LQKENI. Trimming took 6 bases from V and 3 from J; bases not matched to a gene: 8. The CDR3 is made up of 16 amino acids. DNA of the CDR3: TGTGCCAGCTCCGACTCGGGACTAGCGGGACTCTACGAGCAGTACTTC. Amino acids: CASSDSGLAGLYEQYF.

The rearrangement uses TRBV7-2 and TRBJ1-5; D not certain. CDR1 and CDR2 from the germline V gene are SGHTA and FQGNSA. Trimming removed 1 base at V and 5 bases at J, with 12 bases between. The length of the CDR3 is 15 residues. The CDR3 DNA follows: TGTGCCAGCAGCTTAGTTGGAGAGACCTATCAGCCCCAGCATTTT. Its translation is CASSLVGETYQPQHF. Full variable domain (remainder filled in from reference TRBV7-2 and TRBJ1-5): GAGVSQSPSNKVTEKGKDVELRCDPISGHTALYWYRQSLGQGLEFLIYFQGNSAPDKSGLPSDRFSAERTGGSVSTLTIQRTQQEDSAVYLCASSLVGETYQPQHFGDGTRLSIL.

The gene calls are TRBV9 and TRBJ1-2; 7 bases fit TRBD1. The CDR3 contains 16 residues. The ends lost 3 bases at V and 2 bases at J; junction bases unmatched: 10. CDR1 is SGDLS and CDR2 is YYNGEE in the germline V gene. CDR3 region: CASSARQGVVNYGYTF. The CDR3, as DNA: TGTGCCAGCAGCGCCCGACAGGGCGTCGTAAACTATGGCTACACCTTC.

The V gene is TRBV7-2, the J gene TRBJ2-1, with 8 bases identical to TRBD2. The CDR3 has 19 residues. Germline V gene data show CDR1 as SGHTA and CDR2 as FQGNSA. J lost 0 bases, V lost 5 bases, and 15 bases had no gene match. CDR3 region: CASSPPGLAGGSSYNEQFF. DNA of the CDR3: TGTGCCAGCAGCCCTCCGGGGCTAGCGGGTGGGAGCTCCTACAATGAGCAGTTCTTC.

V usage is TRBV15 and J usage is TRBJ1-3; TRBD1 is a possible D gene (5 bases). CDR1 is LNHNV, CDR2 YYDKDF, per germline (reference sequence). Trimming shortened V by 8 bases and J by 0 bases, and 14 bases separated the two germline ends. The CDR3 consists of 15 residues. CDR3 DNA: TGTGCCACCGCTTTTGGGGCGAGCTCTGGAAACACCATATATTTT. This sequence encodes CATAFGASSGNTIYF.

The chain combines TRBV29-1 with TRBJ2-1; 7 nucleotides match TRBD1. The CDR3 loop spans 14 amino acids. CDR1 SQVTM and CDR2 ANQGSEA come from the germline V gene. The V segment lost 3 bases and the J segment 2 bases; nucleotides outside the gene matches: 4. Here the CDR3 reads CSVETGKPYNEQFF. CDR3 nucleotide sequence: TGCAGCGTTGAGACAGGGAAGCCCTACAATGAGCAGTTCTTC.

This chain uses TRBV6-5 with TRBJ1-2, with a possible D match to TRBD1 (5 bases). Germline loops: CDR1 MNHEY, CDR2 SVGAGI. V was trimmed by 6 bases and J by 2 bases, leaving 16 bases between them. CDR3 length equals 15 residues. For the CDR3, the DNA is TGTGCCAGCAGGGAACACGCCGGACAAAACTATGGCTACACCTTC. The encoded protein is CASREHAGQNYGYTF.

The chain has TRBV27 and TRBJ1-2, with D possibly TRBD1 on 6 matching bases. The CDR3 runs 13 residues. V lost 6 bases and J lost 2, with 10 bases in between. The germline V gene encodes CDR1 MNHEY and CDR2 SMNVEV (reference sequence). In DNA, the CDR3 is TGTGCCAGCAGAAAAACAGGGAACTATGGCTACACCTTC. This sequence encodes CASRKTGNYGYTF.

The gene calls are TRBV7-2 and TRBJ2-1; TRBD2 might be the D (6 bases). The CDR3 totals 14 residues. The germline CDR1 and CDR2 sequences are SGHTA and FQGNSA. The V end was cut by 5 bases, the J end by 4 bases, with 12 bases between. DNA of the CDR3: TGTGCCAGCAGCCACCCTGGGGGGTACAATGAGCAGTTCTTC. As protein: CASSHPGGYNEQFF.

The CDR3 spells CASSTGGRETQYF. The CDR3 DNA reads as TGTGCCAGTAGTACAGGGGGCCGGGAGACCCAGTACTTC. This chain links TRBV19 with TRBJ2-5; 8 bases line up with TRBD1. CDR3 length: 13 residues. Losses at the gene ends were 4 bases for V and 5 bases for J; bases not matched to a gene: 3. Germline V lookup: CDR1 LNHDA, CDR2 SQIVND (reference sequence).

V usage is TRBV2 and J usage is TRBJ2-2; 10 bases agree with TRBD1. The CDR3 is 15 residues long. The germline CDR1 and CDR2 sequences are SNHLY and FYNNEI. The trim removed 6 bases at V and 6 bases at J, leaving 7 bases unmatched. Written as DNA, the CDR3 is TGTGCCAGCAGCGAGGACAGGGGGAGGGCCGGGGAGCTGTTTTTT. Translating gives CASSEDRGRAGELFF.

The chain carries TRBV9 and TRBJ1-2; D not certain. The CDR3 has 15 amino acids. The V end was cut by 0 bases, the J end by 0 bases, with 9 bases between. Germline V CDR1 and CDR2: SGDLS, YYNGEE. CDR3: CASSVGGFTNYGYTF. The CDR3, as DNA: TGTGCCAGCAGCGTAGGTGGCTTCACTAACTATGGCTACACCTTC.